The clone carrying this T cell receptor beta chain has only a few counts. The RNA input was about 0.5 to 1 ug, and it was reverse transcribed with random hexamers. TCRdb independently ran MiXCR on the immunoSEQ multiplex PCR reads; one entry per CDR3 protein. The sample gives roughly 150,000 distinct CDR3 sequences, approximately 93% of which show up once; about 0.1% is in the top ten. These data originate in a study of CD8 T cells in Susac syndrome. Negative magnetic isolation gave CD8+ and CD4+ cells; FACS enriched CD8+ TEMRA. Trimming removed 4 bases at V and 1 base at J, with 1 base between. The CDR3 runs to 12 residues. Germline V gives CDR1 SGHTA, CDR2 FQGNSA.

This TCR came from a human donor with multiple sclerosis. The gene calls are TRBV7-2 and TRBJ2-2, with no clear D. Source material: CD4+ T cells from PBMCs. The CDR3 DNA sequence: TGTGCCAGCAGCTGGAACACCGGGGAGCTGTTTTTT. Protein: CASSWNTGELFF. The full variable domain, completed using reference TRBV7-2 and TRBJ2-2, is GAGVSQSPSNKVTEKGKDVELRCDPISGHTALYWYRQSLGQGLEFLIYFQGNSAPDKSGLPSDRFSAERTGGSVSTLTIQRTQQEDSAVYLCASSWNTGELFFGEGSRLTVL.